These 30 T cell receptor beta chains were sequenced from one sample in a study of glioma-infiltrating T cells (TCRdb year 2016). Sequencing took place on an Illumina MiSeq. The iRepertoire nested amplicon-rescue multiplex PCR (arm-PCR) platform was used to amplify TCR alpha and beta CDR3 regions from RNA. TCRdb cleaned the public reads at Q25 with fastp, built clones with MiXCR and kept in-frame beta chains. Identical CDR3 proteins give one entry, which carries the most common genes and DNA. The sample table lists approximately 93,000 distinct CDR3 sequences, roughly 39% of them with a count of one. The ten largest clones represent approximately 38% of the sample. Sequenced: glioma tissue, nonneoplastic brain tissue, or PBMCs (not recorded which). The receptors here all came from a human donor with low-grade glioma or glioblastoma, undergoing nonglioma brain surgery, or in good health (not recorded which).

CDR3 in DNA: TGTGCCAGCAGCTTTACTAGCGGGAGCTACACCGGGGAGCTGTTTTTT. Translated, it gives CASSFTSGSYTGELFF. The chain combines TRBV11-2 with TRBJ2-2, with 11 bases lining up with TRBD2. Germline CDR1 is SGHAT and CDR2 is FQNNGV. The junction had 3 bases not matched to a gene; V was cut back by 3 bases and J by 3 bases. The CDR3 is 16 residues long.

This clonotype was detected ten times or more. The CDR3 reads CASSLRTGEYEQYF. CDR3 DNA: TGTGCCAGCAGTTTGAGGACAGGGGAGTACGAGCAGTACTTC. This chain joins TRBV12-3 or TRBV12-4 and TRBJ2-7; 9 bases map to TRBD1. The V gene end was trimmed by 3 bases and the J gene end by 4 bases; junction bases not matched to a gene: 4. This CDR3 is 14 amino acids long.

V gene TRBV6-2 or TRBV6-3 combines with J gene TRBJ1-2; possibly TRBD1 for D (5 bases). There are 15 residues in the CDR3. Trimming left V 2 bases short and J 7 bases short, with 17 bases between. CDR1 is MNHEY and CDR2 is SVGEGT in the germline V gene. The CDR3: CASSYAGQIIPGYTF. DNA for the CDR3: TGTGCCAGCAGTTACGCGGGGCAGATTATCCCTGGCTACACCTTC.

In regard to this clonotype: A much larger clone sits a single nucleotide away, making a read error possible. V and J are TRBV7-7 and TRBJ2-1, with TRBD2 matching 8 bases. The ends lost 1 base at V and 12 bases at J; junction bases unmatched: 11. Germline V gene lookup returns CDR1 SSHAT and CDR2 FNYEAQ (reference sequence). The CDR3 extends over 15 amino acids. CDR3 residues: CASSLGAGGYRGQFF. CDR3 nucleotide sequence: TGTGCCAGCAGCTTAGGGGCGGGAGGATACAGAGGGCAGTTCTTC.

This clonotype has ten or more counts. J is TRBJ1-5 and V is TRBV28, with a tentative D call TRBD1 (5 bases). The CDR3 covers 12 residues. V lost 7 bases and J lost 6, with 10 bases in between. Per the germline V gene, CDR1 is MDHEN and CDR2 is SYDVKM. CDR3 sequence (DNA): TGTGCCAGCACCCAGGGTGGTCAGCCCCAGCATTTT. Translation: CASTQGGQPQHF.

In its sample, this clonotype was seen a few times. The rearrangement joins TRBV29-1 to TRBJ1-3; no definite D call. CDR1 and CDR2 from the germline V gene are SQVTM and ANQGSEA. Trimming left V 4 bases short and J 0 bases short, with 10 bases between. The CDR3 has 14 residues. In DNA, the CDR3 is TGCAGCGTTGTTCAGGTCAGCTCTGGAAACACCATATATTTT. Translating gives CSVVQVSSGNTIYF.

On this clonotype: The conserved closing phenylalanine or tryptophan is absent in this CDR3, likely reflecting a read error. V is TRBV6-2 or TRBV6-3 and J is TRBJ2-7; D is undetermined. The CDR3 extends over 14 amino acids. Germline assignment: CDR1 MNHEY and CDR2 SVGEGT. The CDR3 DNA reads TGTGCCAGCAGTTACGGGGTTGAGACCTACGAACAGTACTTG. It encodes CASSYGVETYEQYL.

A note on this clonotype: A much larger clone lies a single base off, so this may be a read error. This chain uses TRBV5-1 with TRBJ1-2; unclear D gene. The germline V and J ends were trimmed by 2 bases and 0 bases, with 14 bases remaining between them. CDR3 length: 16 amino acids. Per the germline V gene, CDR1 is SGHRS and CDR2 is YFSETQ. CDR3: CASSLRDGRANYGYTF. DNA of the CDR3: TGCGCCAGCAGCTTACGTGACGGAAGAGCTAACTATGGCTACACCTTC.

Comment on this clonotype: This clone may be a read error of a much larger clone one base away. The chain employs TRBV5-1 and TRBJ2-5; D unclear. The CDR3 is 15 residues long. With 0 bases removed from V and 0 bases from J, the gap between germline ends came to 9 bases. Germline V gene data show CDR1 as SGHRS and CDR2 as YFSETQ. In DNA, the CDR3 is TGCGCCAGCAGCTTGGTAGATCTGAACCAAGAGACCCAGTACTTC. Translated, it gives CASSLVDLNQETQYF.

As regards this clonotype: This may stem from a read error, because a much larger clone lies one nucleotide away. J is TRBJ2-3 and V is TRBV18; 13 positions agree with TRBD2. The CDR3 sequence is 16 residues long. Trimming cost V 6 bases and J 3 bases; bases outside gene matches: 6. CDR1 is KGHSH and CDR2 is LQKENI in the germline V gene. The CDR3 sequence is CASSRTSGSWTDTQYF. CDR3 nucleotide sequence: TGTGCCAGCTCCAGGACTAGCGGGAGTTGGACAGATACGCAGTATTTT.

This clonotype was observed many times. The chain carries TRBV10-1 and TRBJ2-1, with 14 positions matching TRBD2. The germline V gene encodes CDR1 WNHNN and CDR2 SYGVQD (reference sequence). The ends lost 7 bases at V and 5 bases at J; junction bases unmatched: 1. CDR3 length equals 14 residues. CDR3 loop: CASKGLAGDNEQFF. As DNA, the CDR3 is TGCGCCAGCAAGGGACTAGCGGGGGACAATGAGCAGTTCTTC.

In its sample, this clonotype was seen many times. This chain uses TRBV4-1 with TRBJ1-1; D ambiguous. CDR3 size: 13 residues. Germline values: CDR1 MGHRA, CDR2 YSYEKL. The V gene lost 3 bases and the J gene lost 0 bases, with 5 bases spanning the gap. DNA for the CDR3: TGCGCCAGCAGCCAGGTGGTGAACACTGAAGCTTTCTTT. It yields the protein CASSQVVNTEAFF.

This clonotype was detected many times. The chain combines TRBV5-1 with TRBJ1-5; no firm D call. V was clipped by 7 bases and J by 3 bases, with 11 bases between them. Looked up from germline, CDR1 is SGHRS and CDR2 is YFSETQ. The CDR3 runs 13 residues. The CDR3 bases are TGCGCCAGCTCGGAAGGGTTCAATCAGCCCCAGCATTTT. Amino acid sequence: CASSEGFNQPQHF.

Notes on this clonotype: Given the absence of the conserved phenylalanine or tryptophan at the CDR3 end, a read error is likely. The chain couples TRBV7-9 to TRBJ1-3, with 9 bases fitting TRBD1. Per germline, CDR1 SEHNR and CDR2 FQNEAQ (reference sequence). This CDR3 is 14 amino acids long. CDR3 DNA: TGTGCCAGCAGCTTATCGGGACAGGGAAATACCATATATCTT. Amino acid sequence: CASSLSGQGNTIYL.

Worth noting for this clonotype: At one end, the junction sequence differs from germline, possibly due to a read error. The chain couples TRBV28 to TRBJ2-5; D uncertain. Per the germline V gene, CDR1 is MDHEN and CDR2 is SYDVKM. CDR3 length: 11 amino acids. The CDR3 loop is CVSSFYEAQYF. The DNA for the CDR3 is TGTGTCAGCAGTTTTTATGAGGCCCAGTACTTC.

This clonotype was seen at least ten times. This chain uses TRBV29-1 with TRBJ1-1; possibly TRBD1 for D (5 bases). Germline CDR1 is SQVTM and CDR2 is ANQGSEA. The CDR3 runs 11 residues. The CDR3: CRGGSFTEAFF. CDR3 in DNA: TGCAGGGGGGGAAGCTTCACTGAAGCTTTCTTT.

This clonotype was observed many times. The chain joins TRBV14 to TRBJ2-2, with unresolved D. The germline V gene encodes CDR1 SGHDN and CDR2 FVKESK. The CDR3 loop spans 14 amino acids. Trimming removed 0 bases at V and 5 bases at J, with 7 bases between. In DNA form, the CDR3 reads TGTGCCAGCAGCCAAGATCTGGGGACCGGGGAGCTGTTTTTT. This gives the protein CASSQDLGTGELFF.

Ten or more counts support this clonotype. V and J are TRBV5-1 and TRBJ1-6; D gene ambiguous. The CDR3 totals 15 residues. The ends were cut back, 4 bases at V and 10 bases at J, with 18 bases in the middle. Germline CDR1 is SGHRS and CDR2 is YFSETQ. The CDR3 reads CASSPKDRPGSPLHF. CDR3 coding DNA: TGCGCCAGCAGCCCGAAGGACCGCCCAGGATCACCCCTCCACTTT.

The table lists this clonotype with many counts. The V and J genes are TRBV29-1 and TRBJ1-5; 7 bases are a match to TRBD1. V was clipped by 6 bases and J by 5 bases; unmatched bases: 7. This CDR3 is built from 13 residues. Germline CDR1 SQVTM, CDR2 ANQGSEA. CDR3 sequence (DNA): TGCAGCGTACAATTCACAGGGGATCAGCCCCAGCATTTT. Translated: CSVQFTGDQPQHF. Full variable domain (rest looked up from reference TRBV29-1 and TRBJ1-5): SAVISQKPSRDICQRGTSLTIQCQVDSQVTMMFWYRQQPGQSLTLIATANQGSEATYESGFVIDKFPISRPNLTFSTLTVSNMSPEDSSIYLCSVQFTGDQPQHFGDGTRLSIL.

This clonotype was recorded at least ten times. The V and J genes are TRBV5-1 and TRBJ1-4; D not certain. The ends were cut back, 1 base at V and 6 bases at J, with 13 bases in the middle. The CDR3 contains 15 residues. Germline V CDR1 and CDR2: SGHRS, YFSETQ. The CDR3 DNA is TGCGCCAGCAGCTTGTATGCCCGGGGAGATGAAAAACTGTTTTTT. Encoded protein: CASSLYARGDEKLFF.

With regard to this clonotype: Since a much larger clone is just one base distant, this may be a read error. J is TRBJ2-1 and V is TRBV12-3 or TRBV12-4; 10 bases align to TRBD2. The V segment lost 2 bases and the J segment 15 bases; nucleotides outside the gene matches: 13. This CDR3 spans 15 amino acids. CDR3 sequence: CASSLLAGARGGRFF. In DNA, the CDR3 is TGTGCCAGCAGTTTACTAGCGGGAGCTCGGGGTGGGCGGTTCTTC.

The genes are TRBV4-1 and TRBJ1-5; D is unclear. CDR3 length: 16 amino acids. In germline, CDR1 is MGHRA, CDR2 YSYEKL. With 5 bases removed from V and 3 bases from J, the gap between germline ends came to 17 bases. The CDR3 sequence: CASSGTDGRINQPQHF. The CDR3 DNA sequence: TGCGCCAGCAGCGGAACTGACGGGCGAATCAATCAGCCCCAGCATTTT.

This clonotype was observed many times. V usage is TRBV20-1 and J usage is TRBJ1-6, with 7 bases aligning to TRBD1. The length of the CDR3 is 13 residues. V gave up 6 bases and J gave up 9 bases; unmatched junction bases: 8. Germline CDR1 DFQATT, CDR2 SNEGSKA (reference sequence). As DNA, the CDR3 is TGCAGTGCCCCGACAGGGTACCGTTCACCCCTCCACTTT. Translating gives CSAPTGYRSPLHF.

This clonotype showed up many times. The V and J genes are TRBV18 and TRBJ2-3; 10 bases are shared with TRBD2. The germline gives CDR1 KGHSH, CDR2 LQKENI. The CDR3 is 20 amino acids. V lost 6 bases, J lost 2 bases, and 20 bases stayed unmatched. CDR3 loop: CASSLHLAGDPTGHTDTQYF. The CDR3 region has the DNA TGTGCCAGCTCGCTTCACCTAGCGGGAGACCCGACCGGACACACAGATACGCAGTATTTT.

At least ten counts were recorded for this clonotype. J is TRBJ2-5 and V is TRBV10-3; TRBD2 aligns across 7 bases. The ends lost 4 bases at V and 5 bases at J; junction bases unmatched: 13. The germline CDR1 and CDR2 sequences are ENHRY and SYGVKD. CDR3 length: 16 amino acids. The CDR3 here is CAISGLADGSGETQYF. The DNA of the CDR3 is TGTGCCATCAGTGGACTAGCAGACGGAAGCGGGGAGACCCAGTACTTC.

This clonotype was seen many times. The V gene is TRBV11-3, the J gene TRBJ2-2, with TRBD2 matching 9 bases. V was pared by 6 bases and J by 7 bases, with 9 bases of the junction left unmatched. The CDR3 sequence is 15 residues long. Germline V lookup: CDR1 SGHNT, CDR2 YENEEA. In DNA, the CDR3 is TGTGCCAGCAGTTACTTAGCGGGAGCTGGCGGGGAGCTGTTTTTT. This gives the protein CASSYLAGAGGELFF.

On this clonotype: Because it lacks the conserved phenylalanine or tryptophan at the end, this CDR3 is likely a read error. V usage is TRBV28 and J usage is TRBJ2-7; D is unclear. With 9 bases removed from V and 5 bases from J, the gap between germline ends came to 14 bases. Germline V CDR1 and CDR2: MDHEN, SYDVKM. The CDR3 runs 12 residues. CDR3 DNA sequence: TGTGCCAGTTTTAACACGATCAACGAGCAGTACTCC. Protein: CASFNTINEQYS.

This clonotype has ten or more counts. J is TRBJ1-1 and V is TRBV14, with a weak D call TRBD1 (5 bases). Trimming cost V 0 bases and J 10 bases, with 15 bases left between them. The CDR3 has 14 amino acids. In germline, CDR1 is SGHDN, CDR2 FVKESK. The DNA of the CDR3 is TGTGCCAGCAGCCAAGATCGCGGGACGTCGAGAGCTTTCTTT. This gives the protein CASSQDRGTSRAFF.

The V gene is TRBV28, the J gene TRBJ2-3, with D perhaps matching TRBD1 (5 bases). Trimming removed 1 base at V and 4 bases at J, with 9 bases between. CDR3 length: 14 residues. Per germline, CDR1 MDHEN and CDR2 SYDVKM. Here the CDR3 DNA reads TGTGCCAGCAGTTTATTTATAGGGGCAGATACGCAGTATTTT. This codes for CASSLFIGADTQYF.

In this sample, this clonotype turned up once. V gene TRBV27 combines with J gene TRBJ2-3; D is unresolved. This CDR3 contains 12 residues. The germline gives CDR1 MNHEY, CDR2 SMNVEV (reference sequence). Trimming removed 8 bases at V and 10 bases at J, with 16 bases between. This CDR3 is CASGYSTDAQYF. In nucleotides, the CDR3 is TGTGCCAGCGGCTACAGCACGGATGCGCAGTATTTT.